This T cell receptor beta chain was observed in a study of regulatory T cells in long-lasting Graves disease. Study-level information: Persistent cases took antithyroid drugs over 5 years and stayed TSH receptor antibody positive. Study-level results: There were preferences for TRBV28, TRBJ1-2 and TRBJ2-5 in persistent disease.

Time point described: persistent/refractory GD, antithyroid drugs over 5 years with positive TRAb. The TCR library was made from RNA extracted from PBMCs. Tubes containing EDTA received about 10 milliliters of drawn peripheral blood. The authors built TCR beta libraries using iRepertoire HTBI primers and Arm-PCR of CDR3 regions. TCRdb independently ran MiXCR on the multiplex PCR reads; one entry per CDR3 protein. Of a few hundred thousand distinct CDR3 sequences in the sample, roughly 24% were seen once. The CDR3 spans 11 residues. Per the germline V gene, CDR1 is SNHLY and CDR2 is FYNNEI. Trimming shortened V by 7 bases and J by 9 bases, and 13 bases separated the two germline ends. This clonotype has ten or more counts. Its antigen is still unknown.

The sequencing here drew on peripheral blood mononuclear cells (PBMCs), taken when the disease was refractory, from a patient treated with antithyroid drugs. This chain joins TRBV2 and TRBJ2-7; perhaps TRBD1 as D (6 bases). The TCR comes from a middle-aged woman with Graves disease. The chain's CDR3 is CASTEGVRQYF. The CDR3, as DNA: TGTGCCAGCACTGAGGGGGTGAGGCAGTACTTC.